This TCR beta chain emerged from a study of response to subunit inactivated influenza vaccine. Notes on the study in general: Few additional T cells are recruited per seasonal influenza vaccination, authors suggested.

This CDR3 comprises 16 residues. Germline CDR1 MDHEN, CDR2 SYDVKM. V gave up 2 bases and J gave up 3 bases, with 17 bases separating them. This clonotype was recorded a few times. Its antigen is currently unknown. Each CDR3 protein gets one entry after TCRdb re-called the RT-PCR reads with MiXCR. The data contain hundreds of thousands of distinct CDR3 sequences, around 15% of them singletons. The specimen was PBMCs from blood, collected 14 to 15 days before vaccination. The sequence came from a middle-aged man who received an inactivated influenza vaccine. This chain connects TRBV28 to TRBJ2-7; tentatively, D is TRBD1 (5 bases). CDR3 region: CASSLRAGWLLYEQYF. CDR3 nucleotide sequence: TGTGCCAGCAGTTTAAGGGCAGGGTGGCTCCTCTACGAGCAGTACTTC.